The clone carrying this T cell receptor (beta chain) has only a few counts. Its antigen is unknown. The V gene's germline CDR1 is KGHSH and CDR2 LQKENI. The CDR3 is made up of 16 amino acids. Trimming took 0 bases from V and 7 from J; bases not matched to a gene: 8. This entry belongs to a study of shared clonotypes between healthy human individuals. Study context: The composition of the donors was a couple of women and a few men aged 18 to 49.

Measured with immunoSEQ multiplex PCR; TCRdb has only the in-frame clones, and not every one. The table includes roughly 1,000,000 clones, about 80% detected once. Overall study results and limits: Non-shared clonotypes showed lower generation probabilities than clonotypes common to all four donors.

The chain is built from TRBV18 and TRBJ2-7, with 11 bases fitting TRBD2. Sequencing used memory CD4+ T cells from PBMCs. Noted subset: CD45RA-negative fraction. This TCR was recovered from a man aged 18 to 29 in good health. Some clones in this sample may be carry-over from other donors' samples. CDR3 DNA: TGTGCCAGCTCACCACCGAGGCTAGCGGGAGGAGGGGAGCAGTACTTC. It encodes CASSPPRLAGGGEQYF.